This T cell receptor (beta chain) appears in the sequencing data of a study of cytomegalovirus exposure and HLA in healthy donors. Overall study context: Clustering assigned 81% of the approximately 400 genotyped donors to the Caucasian-associated ancestry cluster.

There are 16 residues in the CDR3. Germline CDR1 reads LNHDA; CDR2 reads SQIVND (reference sequence). Trimming stripped 3 bases from V and 2 bases from J, with 17 bases between. In the PCR, 60 Vbeta and 13 Jbeta primers were used. The method was immunoSEQ multiplex PCR; TCRdb's version includes in-frame clones alone and lacks a portion of them. The repertoire has hundreds of thousands of clones, almost 80% of them found once; the top ten carry around 3.9%. Findings and caveats of the study: A later analysis found most CMV-associated TCR beta chains apparently HLA-restricted. Despite most TCR sequences being rare, some public TCRs occurred in many donors. Sequencing artifact likely explains a cluster of highly shared sequence variants.

Notes on this clone: The antigen remains unidentified.

This sequence joins TRBV19 and TRBJ2-7; tentative D call: TRBD2 (6 bases). The specimen was PBMCs. The receptor's source is a male donor in good health and CMV-seronegative. CDR3 protein: CASSMHAVAAPYEQYF. CDR3 DNA: TGTGCCAGTAGTATGCACGCCGTAGCGGCCCCCTACGAGCAGTACTTC.